The 24 T cell receptor beta chains in this list originate from one sample, sequenced in a study of shared clonotypes between healthy human individuals. Selected positively for CCR7 and CD45RO-negative, naive CD8 cells excluded terminally differentiated effector memory CD45RA+ cells. The data were produced by immunoSEQ multiplex PCR, yet TCRdb's version contains in-frame clones alone and is incomplete. Found here are approximately 590,000 clones, 95% of them singletons; the top ten hold 0.085% to 0.11%. Sample: naive CD8+ T cells sorted from blood. The receptors originated from a woman aged 25 to 45 in good health.

This sequence joins TRBV28 and TRBJ2-5; a possible D gene is TRBD2 (5 bases). This CDR3 is built from 14 residues. Trimming stripped 2 bases from V and 5 bases from J, with 12 bases between. Germline assignment: CDR1 MDHEN and CDR2 SYDVKM. The CDR3 DNA sequence: TGTGCCAGCAGTTTAGCCGAGGGTTTGGAGACCCAGTACTTC. Residues: CASSLAEGLETQYF.

This chain connects TRBV28 to TRBJ1-1; no reliable D call. The CDR3 is 14 amino acids. Deletions cut 3 bases from V and 5 bases from J, with 13 bases between. Germline lookup yields CDR1 MDHEN and CDR2 SYDVKM. The CDR3 loop reads CASSFIFPPTEAFF. CDR3 DNA sequence: TGTGCCAGCAGTTTTATATTCCCCCCAACTGAAGCTTTCTTT.

The genes are TRBV27 and TRBJ2-1; 7 positions agree with TRBD2. Germline CDR1 and CDR2: MNHEY and SMNVEV (reference sequence). The V gene end was trimmed by 2 bases and the J gene end by 4 bases; junction bases not matched to a gene: 8. The CDR3 has 16 residues. The CDR3 protein is CASSLASGKLYNEQFF. Here the CDR3 DNA reads TGTGCCAGCAGTTTAGCGAGCGGGAAGTTGTACAATGAGCAGTTCTTC.

The V call is TRBV5-5, the J call TRBJ2-2; unclear D gene. V shed 1 base and J shed 3 bases, with 13 bases lying between them. The CDR3 covers 16 residues. CDR1 SGHKS and CDR2 YYEKEE come from the germline V gene (reference sequence). Written as DNA, the CDR3 is TGTGCCAGCAGCTTGACCTCCGGGTGGGACACCGGGGAGCTGTTTTTT. Translating it yields CASSLTSGWDTGELFF.

The chain is built from TRBV19 and TRBJ2-7, with TRBD1 as a possible D gene (6 bases). The germline CDR1 and CDR2 sequences are LNHDA and SQIVND (reference sequence). The CDR3 has 13 residues. Trimming shortened V by 9 bases and J by 0 bases, and 12 bases separated the two germline ends. DNA for the CDR3: TGTGCCAGCACAGGGTTCAACTCCTACGAGCAGTACTTC. Its protein is CASTGFNSYEQYF.

The chain recombines TRBV10-1 with TRBJ1-1; D is unclear. The CDR3 spans 15 residues. V lost 5 bases and J lost 5, with 18 bases in between. The V gene's germline CDR1 is WNHNN and CDR2 SYGVQD (reference sequence). This CDR3 reads CASSTRSKIDTEAFF. The CDR3 DNA reads as TGCGCCAGCAGTACAAGGTCGAAAATAGATACTGAAGCTTTCTTT.

Concerning this clone itself: This CDR3 is also generated by other DNA sequences in the sample. V and J are TRBV27 and TRBJ1-1; D not resolved. V lost 0 bases and J lost 8, with 7 bases in between. In germline, CDR1 is MNHEY, CDR2 SMNVEV (reference sequence). The CDR3 totals 12 residues. The CDR3 region has the DNA TGTGCCAGCAGTTTATCTGGAGGGGAAGCTTTCTTT. This gives the protein CASSLSGGEAFF.

The J gene is TRBJ2-5, the V gene TRBV5-6; TRBD1 matches at 9 bases. The closer fit of TRBJ2-7 to the DNA end suggests the J call may be wrong. The CDR3 loop spans 15 amino acids. CDR1 is SGHDT and CDR2 is YYEEEE in the germline V gene. The CDR3 reads CASSLENRGLYEQYF. CDR3 bases: TGTGCCAGCAGCTTGGAAAACAGGGGGCTCTACGAGCAGTACTTC.

This clone was detected only once. The J gene is TRBJ2-1, the V gene TRBV4-1; weak D call: TRBD1 (6 bases). Trimming shortened V by 0 bases and J by 5 bases, and 14 bases separated the two germline ends. The V gene's germline CDR1 is MGHRA and CDR2 YSYEKL. This CDR3 region has 16 residues. CDR3 sequence: CASSQEIGGVDNEQFF. CDR3 bases: TGCGCCAGCAGCCAAGAAATAGGGGGAGTAGACAATGAGCAGTTCTTC.

This sequence joins TRBV7-7 and TRBJ2-5; weak D call: TRBD2 (5 bases). V dropped 1 base and J dropped 5 bases, with 14 bases sitting between them. Germline V gene data show CDR1 as SSHAT and CDR2 as FNYEAQ (reference sequence). This CDR3 is 15 amino acids long. The CDR3 spells CASSLDPGSWETQYF. The CDR3 nucleotides read TGTGCCAGCAGCTTAGATCCGGGAAGTTGGGAGACCCAGTACTTC. The variable domain in full, with the rest retrieved from reference TRBV7-7 and TRBJ2-5, is GAGVSQSPRYKVTKRGQDVTLRCDPISSHATLYWYQQALGQGPEFLTYFNYEAQPDKSGLPSDRFSAERPEGSISTLTIQRTEQRDSAMYRCASSLDPGSWETQYFGPGTRLLVL.

V gene TRBV19 combines with J gene TRBJ2-7; 11 nucleotides align to TRBD2. With 10 bases clipped from V and 2 bases from J, the junction kept 4 bases outside the gene matches. The CDR3 covers 13 residues. Germline V gene lookup returns CDR1 LNHDA and CDR2 SQIVND (reference sequence). As DNA, the CDR3 is TGTGCCACAACTAGCGGGAGTACCTACGAGCAGTACTTC. It specifies CATTSGSTYEQYF.

The chain uses TRBV7-6 and TRBJ2-5, with a tentative D call TRBD1 (6 bases). The V gene's germline CDR1 is SGHVS and CDR2 FNYEAQ. This CDR3 is built from 15 residues. V lost 2 bases, J lost 1 base, and 11 bases lay in between. In DNA form, the CDR3 reads TGTGCCAGCAGCTTATCTGGCAGGGGCCAAGAGACCCAGTACTTC. Its translation is CASSLSGRGQETQYF.

The rearrangement uses TRBV2 and TRBJ2-7, with 7 bases that match TRBD2. V trimming: 7 bases; J trimming: 1 base; junction bases outside the gene matches: 13. The germline V gene encodes CDR1 SNHLY and CDR2 FYNNEI. CDR3 length equals 16 residues. CDR3 nucleotide sequence: TGTGCCAGCATCCACTCGAGCGGGACCTATTCCTACGAGCAGTACTTC. Its protein is CASIHSSGTYSYEQYF.

V and J are TRBV10-2 and TRBJ2-7; maybe TRBD1 (6 bases). The germline V gene has CDR1 WSHSY and CDR2 SAAADI. This CDR3 spans 16 amino acids. With 5 bases removed from V and 0 bases from J, the gap between germline ends came to 17 bases. Here the CDR3 reads CASSWDTRALSYEQYF. CDR3 nucleotide sequence: TGCGCCAGCAGTTGGGACACCCGAGCCCTCTCCTACGAGCAGTACTTC.

V gene TRBV6-5 combines with J gene TRBJ2-2, with 8 bases matching TRBD1. This CDR3 is built from 14 residues. Germline assignment: CDR1 MNHEY and CDR2 SVGAGI. The V segment lost 5 bases and the J segment 8 bases; nucleotides outside the gene matches: 7. This CDR3 is CASSHGQGRGELFF. The CDR3 bases are TGTGCCAGCAGTCACGGACAGGGTCGGGGGGAGCTGTTTTTT.

The rearrangement links TRBV10-2 to TRBJ2-1, with D unclear. The germline V gene has CDR1 WSHSY and CDR2 SAAADI. The CDR3 has 13 amino acids. V shed 6 bases and J shed 4 bases, with 10 bases lying between them. The CDR3 here is CASSDFRYNEQFF. CDR3 coding DNA: TGCGCCAGCAGCGATTTCCGATACAATGAGCAGTTCTTC.

The rearrangement joins TRBV19 to TRBJ2-7, with 8 positions matching TRBD1. Looked up from germline, CDR1 is LNHDA and CDR2 is SQIVND (reference sequence). The CDR3 is 13 amino acids. Germline trimming cut 4 bases from V and 6 bases from J; bases unmatched to any gene: 5. The CDR3 here is CASSTWTGTEQYF. For the CDR3, the DNA is TGTGCCAGTAGTACCTGGACAGGGACCGAGCAGTACTTC.

Of note for this clone: Other DNA sequences in this sample translate to the same CDR3. The V gene is TRBV5-4, the J gene TRBJ2-7, with D maybe TRBD1 (6 bases). This CDR3 contains 14 residues. Germline CDR1 and CDR2: SGHNT and YYREEE (reference sequence). Trimming cost V 3 bases and J 1 base, with 11 bases left between them. The CDR3 here is CASSSGQRSYEQYF. The CDR3 DNA is TGTGCCAGCAGCTCAGGACAGCGTTCCTACGAGCAGTACTTC. The complete variable domain, with remaining parts taken from reference TRBV5-4 and TRBJ2-7, reads ETGVTQSPTHLIKTRGQQVTLRCSSQSGHNTVSWYQQALGQGPQFIFQYYREEENGRGNFPPRFSGLQFPNYSSELNVNALELDDSALYLCASSSGQRSYEQYFGPGTRLTVT.

This chain connects TRBV19 to TRBJ2-2; D might be TRBD2 (6 bases). There are 15 residues in the CDR3. V lost 6 bases and J 7 bases, leaving 18 bases between the germline ends. Germline V gene sequence: CDR1 LNHDA, CDR2 SQIVND (reference sequence). CDR3 sequence reads: CASSPRGFGYGELFF. The CDR3, as DNA: TGTGCCAGTAGCCCACGGGGGTTCGGGTACGGGGAGCTGTTTTTT.

The rearrangement links TRBV27 to TRBJ1-5; no clear D gene. V was pared by 8 bases and J by 4 bases, with 15 bases between. Germline-derived CDR1 and CDR2 are MNHEY and SMNVEV (reference sequence). The CDR3 is 14 amino acids. The CDR3 bases are TGTGCCAGCCGCCTGGGTAGCCTAAATCAGCCCCAGCATTTT. This translates into CASRLGSLNQPQHF.

The J gene is TRBJ2-5, the V gene TRBV10-3, with 8 bases aligning to TRBD2. The J segment lost 4 bases and the V segment lost 4 bases, leaving 8 bases of the junction unmatched. The CDR3 is 15 residues long. In germline, CDR1 is ENHRY, CDR2 SYGVKD. DNA for the CDR3: TGTGCCATCAGTGGAATCGGGAGGGCCGGAGAGACCCAGTACTTC. This encodes CAISGIGRAGETQYF.

This clone occurred once. This chain connects TRBV4-2 to TRBJ2-5, with TRBD2 identical over 10 bases. Losses at the gene ends were 0 bases for V and 1 base for J; bases not matched to a gene: 11. CDR1 is LGHNA and CDR2 is YNFKEQ in the germline V gene. The CDR3 is made up of 19 amino acids. The CDR3 protein is CASSQEPTSGRFLQETQYF. For the CDR3, the DNA is TGTGCCAGCAGCCAAGAACCGACTAGCGGGCGGTTCCTCCAAGAGACCCAGTACTTC.

In its sample, this clone was seen a few times. V gene TRBV7-9 combines with J gene TRBJ2-1; no clear D gene. The CDR3 consists of 12 residues. The V end lost 2 bases, the J end lost 8 bases, and 7 bases lay between the germline ends. Germline V gene data show CDR1 as SEHNR and CDR2 as FQNEAQ (reference sequence). In nucleotides, the CDR3 is TGTGCCAGCAGCTTATCGTCCCATGAGCAGTTCTTC. It codes for CASSLSSHEQFF. Based on the CDR3 plus reference TRBV7-9 and TRBJ2-1, the full variable domain is DTGVSQNPRHKITKRGQNVTFRCDPISEHNRLYWYRQTLGQGPEFLTYFQNEAQLEKSRLLSDRFSAERPKGSFSTLEIQRTEQGDSAMYLCASSLSSHEQFFGPGTRLTVL.

Notes on this clone: Distinct nucleotide sequences in the sample also encode this CDR3. The rearrangement uses TRBV28 and TRBJ1-5, with no clear D. The V gene's germline CDR1 is MDHEN and CDR2 SYDVKM. The germline V and J ends were trimmed by 5 bases and 4 bases, with 3 bases remaining between them. This CDR3 spans 11 amino acids. The chain's CDR3 is CASSMNQPQHF. The CDR3 DNA is TGTGCCAGCAGTATGAATCAGCCCCAGCATTTT.